A selection of T cell receptor beta chains follows, all from one sample in a study of cytomegalovirus exposure and HLA in healthy donors. Some clones are missing from TCRdb's copy, which holds only in-frame ones; the method was immunoSEQ multiplex PCR. The table has around 90,000 clones, 62% seen once. The specimen sequenced was PBMCs. The receptors originated from a woman in her thirties in good health and CMV-seropositive. CDR3s include the opening cysteine and the closing phenylalanine or tryptophan. A D gene is named only where the DNA matches it firmly. For some rows the clone size is stated as once, few or many, or as a class when expanded; others skip it.

abundance	d_gene	j_gene	v_gene	CDR3aa	CDR3nt
-	-	TRBJ2-3	TRBV29-1	CSAYLVTDTQYF	TGCAGCGCCTATCTAGTCACAGATACGCAGTATTTT
-	-	TRBJ1-5	TRBV6-5	CASSTTGFNQPQHF	TGTGCCAGCAGTACTACAGGATTCAATCAGCCCCAGCATTTT
-	TRBD2	TRBJ2-5	TRBV5-1	CASSVAGSGETQYF	TGCGCCAGCAGCGTAGCGGGGAGCGGGGAGACCCAGTACTTC
-	-	TRBJ1-5	TRBV21-1	CASSKNRGRGPQHF	TGTGCCAGCAGCAAAAACAGGGGGCGCGGGCCCCAGCATTTT
-	-	TRBJ1-2	TRBV11-3	CASSLGWVGYGYPF	TGTGCCAGCAGCTTAGGCTGGGTGGGCTATGGCTACCCCTTC
-	TRBD1	TRBJ1-4	TRBV19	CASQRQGAGEKLFF	TGTGCCAGCCAAAGACAGGGGGCGGGAGAAAAACTGTTTTTT
-	-	TRBJ2-1	TRBV6-4	CASSDSAGKNPSNEQFF	TGTGCCAGCAGTGACTCTGCGGGGAAAAATCCCTCCAATGAGCAGTTCTTC
-	-	TRBJ2-7	TRBV29-1	CSAALFGLMGQYF	TGCAGCGCAGCTCTCTTTGGGCTCATGGGGCAGTACTTC
-	TRBD1	TRBJ1-2	TRBV6-4	CASSRGQGYGYTF	TGTGCCAGCTCGAGGGGACAGGGGTATGGCTACACCTTC
-	TRBD1	TRBJ1-5	TRBV7-9	CASSFTGTGEEKSNQPQHF	TGTGCCAGCAGCTTTACCGGGACAGGGGAGGAAAAAAGCAATCAGCCCCAGCATTTT
-	TRBD1	TRBJ1-2	TRBV5-1	CASSFGDRESFYGYTF	TGCGCCAGCAGCTTTGGGGACAGGGAAAGTTTTTATGGCTACACCTTC
few	TRBD1	TRBJ2-3	TRBV27	CASSLRQGTTDTQYF	TGTGCCAGCAGCCTAAGACAGGGAACGACAGATACGCAGTATTTT
few	-	TRBJ2-5	TRBV6-5	CASSNQETQYF	TGTGCCAGCAGCAACCAAGAGACCCAGTACTTC
-	-	TRBJ1-5	TRBV27	CASSGQYSNQPQHF	TGTGCCAGCAGTGGACAGTATAGCAATCAGCCCCAGCATTTT
-	-	TRBJ1-5	TRBV6-5	CASSYMSGDNQPQHF	TGTGCCAGCAGTTACATGTCAGGGGACAATCAGCCCCAGCATTTT
-	TRBD2	TRBJ2-3	TRBV5-4	CASSLGTGTSRDTQYF	TGTGCCAGCAGCTTGGGCACCGGGACTAGCAGAGATACGCAGTATTTT
-	-	TRBJ2-1	TRBV11-2	CASRERVDEQFF	TGTGCCAGCAGAGAAAGAGTCGATGAGCAGTTCTTC
few	-	TRBJ2-1	TRBV4-1	CASSHSGGHGNEQFF	TGCGCCAGCAGCCATTCGGGGGGCCACGGCAATGAGCAGTTCTTC
-	-	TRBJ1-1	TRBV6-6	CASIESPNTEAFF	TGTGCCAGCATAGAAAGCCCAAACACTGAAGCTTTCTTT
-	TRBD1	TRBJ2-3	TRBV14	CASSPRTGFDTQYF	TGTGCCAGCAGCCCGAGGACAGGCTTCGATACGCAGTATTTT
-	TRBD2	TRBJ2-7	TRBV5-4	CASGARGLDDYEQYF	TGTGCCAGCGGGGCCAGGGGACTAGATGACTACGAGCAGTACTTC
few	-	TRBJ2-7	TRBV7-6	CASSPGGNSYEQYF	TGTGCCAGCAGCCCCGGCGGGAACTCCTACGAGCAGTACTTC
once	-	TRBJ2-7	TRBV9	CASSDGVAYEQYF	TGTGCCAGCAGCGACGGGGTCGCCTACGAGCAGTACTTC
few	-	TRBJ1-2	TRBV19	CASSILTTGGYTF	TGTGCCAGTAGTATCTTAACCACGGGGGGCTACACCTTC
-	-	TRBJ1-1	TRBV28	CASRGKTGPNTEAFF	TGTGCCAGCAGAGGGAAGACAGGACCTAACACTGAAGCTTTCTTT
-	-	TRBJ1-3	TRBV6-5	CASSYDRRLSGNTIYF	TGTGCCAGCAGTTACGACAGGCGCCTCTCTGGAAACACCATATATTTT
-	TRBD2	TRBJ2-1	TRBV7-2	CASSFLADNEQFF	TGTGCCAGCAGCTTTCTAGCGGACAATGAGCAGTTCTTC
-	-	TRBJ2-7	TRBV28	CASSPLSGWGSYEQYF	TGTGCCAGCAGTCCCCTCTCGGGGTGGGGCTCCTACGAGCAGTACTTC
few	-	TRBJ1-5	TRBV19	CASSMGQTSNQPQHF	TGTGCCAGTAGTATGGGGCAGACCAGCAATCAGCCCCAGCATTTT
-	TRBD2	TRBJ2-3	TRBV7-9	CASSVSGGTDTQYF	TGTGCCAGCAGCGTTAGCGGGGGCACAGATACGCAGTATTTT
-	TRBD2	TRBJ2-7	TRBV18	CASSPRLTSGIYEQYF	TGTGCCAGCTCACCTAGATTAACTAGCGGAATCTACGAGCAGTACTTC
-	-	TRBJ2-7	TRBV5-1	CASSPPGTYEQYF	TGCGCCAGCAGCCCACCGGGGACCTACGAGCAGTACTTC
few	-	TRBJ2-1	TRBV13	CASSLGQGQYNEQFF	TGTGCCAGCAGCTTGGGCCAGGGGCAGTACAATGAGCAGTTCTTC
-	-	TRBJ1-2	TRBV7-2	CASSGGLFGYGYTF	TGTGCCAGCAGCGGGGGCTTGTTTGGGTATGGCTACACCTTC
-	TRBD1	TRBJ2-7	TRBV13	CASSASTQTGSSSYEQYF	TGTGCCAGCAGCGCCAGCACCCAGACAGGGAGCAGCTCCTACGAGCAGTACTTC
-	-	TRBJ2-5	TRBV14	CASSQDSTHPRQQETQYF	TGTGCCAGCAGCCAAGATTCCACCCATCCGAGACAGCAAGAGACCCAGTACTTC
-	TRBD1	TRBJ2-1	TRBV5-4	CASSPTGQDYNEQFF	TGTGCCAGCAGCCCAACAGGACAGGATTACAATGAGCAGTTCTTC
-	-	TRBJ2-3	TRBV5-1	CASSLARGPYTDTQYF	TGCGCCAGCAGCTTGGCCCGGGGTCCTTACACAGATACGCAGTATTTT
-	TRBD2	TRBJ2-2	TRBV7-9	CSSSQGLVSTGELFF	TGTTCCAGCAGTCAAGGACTAGTTTCTACCGGGGAGCTGTTTTTT
-	TRBD1	TRBJ2-7	TRBV5-1	CASRKGAGFYEQYF	TGCGCCAGCCGGAAGGGGGCCGGATTCTACGAGCAGTACTTC
-	TRBD2	TRBJ2-3	TRBV9	CASSVEAGGQDTQYF	TGTGCCAGCAGCGTAGAGGCGGGGGGGCAGGATACGCAGTATTTT
-	-	TRBJ2-7	TRBV2	CASRPGKTYEQYF	TGTGCCAGCAGACCGGGAAAAACCTACGAGCAGTACTTC
few	TRBD1	TRBJ2-7	TRBV5-1	CASSSRQGKSEQYF	TGCGCCAGCAGCTCGCGACAGGGGAAGAGCGAGCAGTACTTC
-	TRBD2	TRBJ2-2	TRBV5-5	CASSADSGGGTNTGELFF	TGTGCCAGCAGCGCCGACAGCGGGGGGGGAACGAACACCGGGGAGCTGTTTTTT
-	-	TRBJ1-4	TRBV7-2	CASSLVRGRGEKLFF	TGTGCCAGCAGCTTGGTCAGGGGTCGTGGCGAAAAACTGTTTTTT
-	TRBD1	TRBJ1-5	TRBV28	CASTVDREIQPQHF	TGTGCCAGCACCGTTGACAGGGAAATACAGCCCCAGCATTTT